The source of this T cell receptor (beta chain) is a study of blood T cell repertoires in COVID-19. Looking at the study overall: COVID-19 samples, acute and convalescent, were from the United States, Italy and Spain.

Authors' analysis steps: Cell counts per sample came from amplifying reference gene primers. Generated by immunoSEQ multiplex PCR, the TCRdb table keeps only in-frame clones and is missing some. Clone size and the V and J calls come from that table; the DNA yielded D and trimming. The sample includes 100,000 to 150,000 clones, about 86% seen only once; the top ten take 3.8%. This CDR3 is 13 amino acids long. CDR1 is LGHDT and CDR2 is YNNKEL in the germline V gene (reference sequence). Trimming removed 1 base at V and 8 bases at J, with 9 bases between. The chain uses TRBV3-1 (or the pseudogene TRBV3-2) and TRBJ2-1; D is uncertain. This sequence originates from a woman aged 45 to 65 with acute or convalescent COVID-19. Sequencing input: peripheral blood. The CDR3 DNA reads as TGTGCCAGCAGCCAAGGCCCCCGCGATGAGCAGTTCTTC. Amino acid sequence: CASSQGPRDEQFF.